These T cell receptor beta chains were read from a single sample in a study of cytomegalovirus exposure and HLA in healthy donors. The assay was immunoSEQ multiplex PCR, and TCRdb's table has in-frame clones only and misses some. This table has 120,000 to 150,000 clones, 82% appearing once. Sequencing input: PBMCs. These receptor sequences come from a male donor in good health and CMV-seronegative. Each CDR3 is given with its conserved first and last residue. D genes are given only for firm matches. Expanded clones are given a class, and other clones once, few, many or no size at all.

size: NA; D: TRBD1; J: TRBJ2-7; V: TRBV18; CDR3: CASSPGTGAVGDEQYF; DNA: TGTGCCAGCTCACCAGGGACAGGAGCGGTCGGGGACGAGCAGTACTTC
size: NA; D: NA; J: TRBJ2-7; V: TRBV28; CDR3: CASLDSPYEQYF; DNA: TGTGCCAGCCTGGACAGTCCCTACGAGCAGTACTTC
size: NA; D: NA; J: TRBJ2-7; V: TRBV7-6; CDR3: CASSLKRETGEQYF; DNA: TGTGCCAGCAGCTTAAAGAGGGAGACCGGCGAGCAGTACTTC
size: once; D: TRBD1; J: TRBJ1-1; V: TRBV2; CDR3: CASRTQGASTEAFF; DNA: TGTGCCAGCAGAACACAGGGGGCTAGTACTGAAGCTTTCTTT
size: once; D: NA; J: TRBJ2-1; V: TRBV6-5; CDR3: CAARTSSYNEQFF; DNA: TGTGCCGCCCGTACTAGCTCCTACAATGAGCAGTTCTTC
size: NA; D: NA; J: TRBJ2-3; V: TRBV7-2; CDR3: CASSFVSGNTDTQYF; DNA: TGTGCCAGCAGCTTTGTCAGCGGTAACACAGATACGCAGTATTTT
size: few; D: NA; J: TRBJ2-7; V: TRBV7-9; CDR3: CASSWTDYEQYF; DNA: TGTGCCAGCAGCTGGACAGACTACGAGCAGTACTTC
size: NA; D: NA; J: TRBJ2-3; V: TRBV27; CDR3: CASSSPLAHSDTQYF; DNA: TGTGCCAGCAGTTCCCCTCTAGCGCACTCCGATACGCAGTATTTT
size: NA; D: NA; J: TRBJ2-6; V: TRBV5-6; CDR3: CASSLTQAGANVLTF; DNA: TGTGCCAGCAGCCTAACCCAGGCTGGGGCCAACGTCCTGACTTTC
size: NA; D: NA; J: TRBJ2-7; V: TRBV6-1; CDR3: CASSEWGSASYEQYF; DNA: TGTGCCAGCAGTGAGTGGGGCAGCGCGTCCTACGAGCAGTACTTC
size: NA; D: NA; J: TRBJ2-1; V: TRBV19; CDR3: CASTHGALNEQFF; DNA: TGTGCCAGTACCCATGGGGCACTCAATGAGCAGTTCTTC
size: NA; D: NA; J: TRBJ1-2; V: TRBV6-6; CDR3: CASSYGARAIFGYTF; DNA: TGTGCCAGCAGTTACGGGGCCAGGGCGATTTTCGGCTACACCTTC
size: few; D: TRBD2; J: TRBJ2-7; V: TRBV28; CDR3: CASRTAGERYEQYF; DNA: TGTGCCAGCAGAACCGCGGGGGAGAGGTACGAGCAGTACTTC
size: NA; D: NA; J: TRBJ2-5; V: TRBV19; CDR3: CATSPGLETQYF; DNA: TGTGCCACAAGTCCGGGACTAGAGACCCAGTACTTC
size: NA; D: TRBD1; J: TRBJ2-5; V: TRBV28; CDR3: CATRPGTGDQETQYF; DNA: TGTGCCACCAGGCCGGGTACAGGGGACCAAGAGACCCAGTACTTC
size: NA; D: TRBD1; J: TRBJ1-2; V: TRBV10-2; CDR3: CASSTPGQGHGYTF; DNA: TGCGCCAGCAGCACCCCGGGACAGGGCCATGGCTACACCTTC
size: NA; D: NA; J: TRBJ1-1; V: TRBV9; CDR3: CASSVDQNTEAFF; DNA: TGTGCCAGCAGCGTAGATCAGAACACTGAAGCTTTCTTT
size: NA; D: NA; J: TRBJ2-1; V: TRBV7-2; CDR3: CASSANYNEQFF; DNA: TGTGCCAGCAGCGCGAACTACAATGAGCAGTTCTTC
size: NA; D: NA; J: TRBJ2-2; V: TRBV4-1; CDR3: CASSQFSSEPGELFF; DNA: TGCGCCAGCAGCCAGTTCTCGAGCGAACCCGGGGAGCTGTTTTTT
size: NA; D: NA; J: TRBJ1-6; V: TRBV13; CDR3: CASSLQGYNSPLHF; DNA: TGTGCCAGCAGCTTACAGGGTTATAATTCACCCCTCCACTTT
size: NA; D: TRBD2; J: TRBJ2-4; V: TRBV2; CDR3: CASNPGLAANIQYF; DNA: TGTGCCAGCAATCCGGGACTAGCGGCGAACATTCAGTACTTC
size: NA; D: NA; J: TRBJ1-1; V: TRBV7-3; CDR3: CASSSGGNSKAFF; DNA: TGTGCCAGCAGCTCGGGGGGGAACTCTAAAGCTTTCTTT
size: NA; D: NA; J: TRBJ1-2; V: TRBV7-9; CDR3: CSSSQTTAGYGYTF; DNA: TGTTCCAGCAGCCAAACGACCGCCGGGTATGGCTACACCTTC
size: NA; D: NA; J: TRBJ2-1; V: TRBV29-1; CDR3: CSVEGSAVVNYNEQFF; DNA: TGCAGCGTTGAAGGTTCAGCGGTTGTAAACTACAATGAGCAGTTCTTC
size: NA; D: NA; J: TRBJ2-2; V: TRBV28; CDR3: CASSFGGGELFF; DNA: TGTGCCAGCAGTTTTGGAGGCGGGGAGCTGTTTTTT
size: NA; D: NA; J: TRBJ1-5; V: TRBV5-8; CDR3: CASSPFVRGASNQPQHF; DNA: TGTGCCAGCAGCCCATTCGTTCGGGGGGCGAGCAATCAGCCCCAGCATTTT
size: NA; D: NA; J: TRBJ2-1; V: TRBV5-6; CDR3: CASSVGGTHYNEQFF; DNA: TGTGCCAGCAGCGTAGGCGGGACCCACTACAATGAGCAGTTCTTC
size: few; D: NA; J: TRBJ2-7; V: TRBV13; CDR3: CASSLNRAYEQYF; DNA: TGTGCCAGCAGCTTGAACAGGGCCTACGAGCAGTACTTC
size: once; D: TRBD1; J: TRBJ2-6; V: TRBV6-5; CDR3: CASGRGSTGANVLTF; DNA: TGTGCCAGCGGCAGGGGGTCTACTGGGGCCAACGTCCTGACTTTC
size: NA; D: NA; J: TRBJ2-1; V: TRBV7-9; CDR3: CASSLGGGLRGQFF; DNA: TGTGCCAGCAGCTTAGGAGGCGGGCTCCGTGGGCAGTTCTTC
size: NA; D: NA; J: TRBJ1-5; V: TRBV28; CDR3: CASSLVGRFNQPQHF; DNA: TGTGCCAGCAGTTTAGTGGGCAGGTTCAATCAGCCCCAGCATTTT
size: NA; D: NA; J: TRBJ2-7; V: TRBV19; CDR3: CASSRPGADYEQYF; DNA: TGTGCCAGTAGTAGGCCAGGAGCGGACTACGAGCAGTACTTC
size: once; D: NA; J: TRBJ2-1; V: TRBV5-4; CDR3: CASSPTPGGEYNEQFF; DNA: TGTGCCAGCAGCCCGACTCCCGGGGGTGAATACAATGAGCAGTTCTTC
size: NA; D: NA; J: TRBJ1-1; V: TRBV6-6; CDR3: CASKPLVSWNTEAFF; DNA: TGTGCCAGCAAACCACTAGTCAGCTGGAACACTGAAGCTTTCTTT
size: few; D: TRBD1; J: TRBJ1-4; V: TRBV15; CDR3: CATSRKQGTGNEKLFF; DNA: TGTGCCACCAGCCGAAAACAGGGGACAGGAAATGAAAAACTGTTTTTT
size: NA; D: NA; J: TRBJ2-1; V: TRBV5-8; CDR3: CASSLGSGAYNEQFF; DNA: TGTGCCAGCAGCTTGGGTAGCGGAGCCTACAATGAGCAGTTCTTC
size: NA; D: TRBD2; J: TRBJ2-1; V: TRBV5-4; CDR3: CASSLVAGDNEQFF; DNA: TGTGCCAGCAGCTTAGTAGCGGGCGACAATGAGCAGTTCTTC
size: NA; D: NA; J: TRBJ2-1; V: TRBV2; CDR3: CASSQTYNEQFF; DNA: TGTGCCAGCAGTCAAACTTACAATGAGCAGTTCTTC
size: NA; D: TRBD1; J: TRBJ2-5; V: TRBV4-1; CDR3: CASSQTRIRTGGTETQYF; DNA: TGCGCCAGCAGCCAAACTAGGATAAGGACAGGGGGGACAGAGACCCAGTACTTC
size: NA; D: TRBD2; J: TRBJ2-7; V: TRBV7-2; CDR3: CASSLGSGSSYEQYF; DNA: TGTGCCAGCAGCTTAGGTAGCGGGAGCTCCTACGAGCAGTACTTC
size: once; D: NA; J: TRBJ2-7; V: TRBV21-1; CDR3: CASSKGAPGRSSYEQYF; DNA: TGTGCCAGCAGCAAAGGGGCCCCGGGAAGGAGCTCCTACGAGCAGTACTTC
size: NA; D: NA; J: TRBJ2-1; V: TRBV5-1; CDR3: CASSLAVGEAGEQFF; DNA: TGCGCCAGCAGCTTGGCCGTGGGGGAAGCGGGTGAGCAGTTCTTC
size: NA; D: NA; J: TRBJ2-2; V: TRBV18; CDR3: CASSNLGGPTGELFF; DNA: TGTGCCAGCTCAAATCTTGGGGGCCCCACCGGGGAGCTGTTTTTT
size: NA; D: TRBD2; J: TRBJ2-3; V: TRBV19; CDR3: CASNLAGGQVDTQYF; DNA: TGTGCCAGTAACCTGGCGGGAGGGCAGGTGGATACGCAGTATTTT
size: NA; D: NA; J: TRBJ2-3; V: TRBV4-1; CDR3: CASSQVGGGDTQYF; DNA: TGCGCCAGCAGCCAAGTAGGCGGTGGAGATACGCAGTATTTT
size: NA; D: NA; J: TRBJ1-1; V: TRBV11-2; CDR3: CASSLALYTEAFF; DNA: TGTGCCAGCAGCTTAGCCCTTTACACTGAAGCTTTCTTT
size: NA; D: TRBD1; J: TRBJ1-2; V: TRBV9; CDR3: CASSETGGSGYTF; DNA: TGTGCCAGCAGCGAGACAGGGGGAAGTGGCTACACCTTC
size: NA; D: TRBD2; J: TRBJ2-2; V: TRBV2; CDR3: CASSENSGRSGELFF; DNA: TGTGCCAGCAGTGAAAATAGCGGGAGAAGTGGGGAGCTGTTTTTT